Shown below are 12 T cell receptor beta chains from a single sample sequenced in a study of T cells in Graves' hyperthyroidism and ophthalmopathy. The TCR beta CDR3 regions underwent amplification using RNA transcripts as the source. The primer set for the first-round RT-PCR of the TCR CDR3 was HTBI. One entry per CDR3 protein, called by TCRdb with MiXCR from the multiplex PCR reads. The top ten hold approximately 49% of the sample, which has approximately 490,000 distinct CDR3 sequences, about 22% seen once. The sequenced material came from blood. The origin of the receptors is a woman in her seventies with Graves' ophthalmopathy.

The gene calls are TRBV5-4 and TRBJ2-3; a weak D match, TRBD1 (6 bases). Between the trimmed V and J ends, which lost 4 bases and 1 base, there was a span of 16 bases. Germline assignment: CDR1 SGHNT and CDR2 YYREEE (reference sequence). The CDR3 has 16 residues. The CDR3 region is CASSPGHSMGTDTQYF. In DNA, the CDR3 is TGTGCCAGCAGCCCGGGACACTCAATGGGCACAGATACGCAGTATTTT.

The chain carries TRBV30 and TRBJ2-2; D may correspond to TRBD1 or TRBD2 (5 bases each). Deletions cut 8 bases from V and 0 bases from J, with 19 bases between. The CDR3 is 16 residues long. Germline assignment: CDR1 GTSNPN and CDR2 SVGIG (reference sequence). The CDR3 DNA is TGTGCCCGCCAGGGTTCGAGGGCGCCGAACACCGGGGAGCTGTTTTTT. Translation: CARQGSRAPNTGELFF.

This clonotype was seen more than once but under ten times. V is TRBV20-1 and J is TRBJ1-2, with 8 nucleotides matching TRBD1. Losses at the gene ends were 6 bases for V and 8 bases for J; bases not matched to a gene: 14. This CDR3 contains 14 residues. The germline V gene has CDR1 DFQATT and CDR2 SNEGSKA (reference sequence). The CDR3 DNA reads as TGCAGTGCCAAACCTGACAGGGGACTCGGCGGCTACACCTTC. This translates into CSAKPDRGLGGYTF.

Notes on this clonotype: Being one base from a much bigger clone, this may be a read error. This chain links TRBV2 with TRBJ2-2; 8 nucleotides match TRBD1. The germline gives CDR1 SNHLY, CDR2 FYNNEI. This CDR3 spans 13 amino acids. The CDR3 region is CASAGGNTRELFF. Here the CDR3 DNA reads TGTGCCAGCGCAGGGGGCAACACCCGGGAGCTGTTTTTT.

In this sample, this clonotype turned up a few times. The rearrangement joins TRBV5-5 to TRBJ1-1; D call uncertain. Germline V gene lookup returns CDR1 SGHKS and CDR2 YYEKEE (reference sequence). CDR3 length equals 14 residues. The V end was cut by 4 bases, the J end by 3 bases, with 13 bases between. The CDR3 DNA reads as TGTGCCAGCAGCCCCAGGTGGCAGTACACTGAAGCTTTCTTT. It specifies CASSPRWQYTEAFF.

The chain couples TRBV5-1 to TRBJ1-1; TRBD1 matches at 7 bases. CDR1 is SGHRS and CDR2 is YFSETQ in the germline V gene. The CDR3 spans 14 residues. The trim removed 5 bases at V and 3 bases at J, leaving 7 bases unmatched. CDR3 region: CASSNDRAYTEAFF. The CDR3 DNA is TGCGCCAGCAGTAACGACAGGGCCTACACTGAAGCTTTCTTT.

The chain uses TRBV30 and TRBJ1-2; D unresolved. Germline V gene lookup returns CDR1 GTSNPN and CDR2 SVGIG (reference sequence). The CDR3 spans 14 residues. Trimming shortened V by 7 bases and J by 4 bases, and 19 bases separated the two germline ends. The CDR3 region is CASSDWRILYGYTF. The CDR3 nucleotides read TGTGCCTCCTCCGACTGGCGGATCCTCTATGGCTACACCTTC.

This clonotype was seen a single time. V and J are TRBV5-4 and TRBJ2-3; D might be TRBD1 (5 bases). Germline lookup yields CDR1 SGHNT and CDR2 YYREEE (reference sequence). The V end lost 4 bases, the J end lost 1 base, and 10 bases lay between the germline ends. CDR3 length equals 14 residues. Here the CDR3 DNA reads TGTGCCAGCAGCCGCCTACAGGGCACAGATACGCAGTATTTT. Translating it yields CASSRLQGTDTQYF. The complete variable domain, with remaining parts taken from reference TRBV5-4 and TRBJ2-3, reads ETGVTQSPTHLIKTRGQQVTLRCSSQSGHNTVSWYQQALGQGPQFIFQYYREEENGRGNFPPRFSGLQFPNYSSELNVNALELDDSALYLCASSRLQGTDTQYFGPGTRLTVL.

This clonotype has at least ten counts. The rearrangement joins TRBV7-2 to TRBJ2-3; D not certain. Germline V gene sequence: CDR1 SGHTA, CDR2 FQGNSA. The CDR3 contains 14 residues. V lost 5 bases to trimming and J lost 5 bases, with 14 bases between them. CDR3 sequence: CASSPQMSQDTQYF. CDR3 in DNA: TGTGCCAGCAGCCCACAGATGTCACAAGATACGCAGTATTTT. Variable domain in full (rest from reference TRBV7-2 and TRBJ2-3): GAGVSQSPSNKVTEKGKDVELRCDPISGHTALYWYRQSLGQGLEFLIYFQGNSAPDKSGLPSDRFSAERTGGSVSTLTIQRTQQEDSAVYLCASSPQMSQDTQYFGPGTRLTVL.

This clonotype has just a few counts. The V and J genes are TRBV5-1 and TRBJ2-3; 7 positions match TRBD1. CDR3 length: 16 amino acids. The germline gives CDR1 SGHRS, CDR2 YFSETQ. V was clipped by 3 bases and J by 1 base; unmatched bases: 8. The DNA for the CDR3 is TGCGCCAGCAGCTACGTTACAGGGGATGGCACAGATACGCAGTATTTT. This translates into CASSYVTGDGTDTQYF.

The chain employs TRBV3-1 and TRBJ1-4; TRBD1 is a possible D gene (5 bases). Trimming took off 3 bases at V and 7 bases at J, with 15 bases between the two ends. There are 15 residues in the CDR3. Germline V gene data show CDR1 as LGHDT and CDR2 as YNNKEL (reference sequence). The CDR3 DNA sequence: TGTGCCAGCAGCCAGTCGACAGTCCCTCTTGAAAAACTGTTTTTT. This encodes CASSQSTVPLEKLFF.

V is TRBV24-1 and J is TRBJ2-7; possible D gene TRBD1, 6 bases. Trimming left V 5 bases short and J 8 bases short, with 12 bases between. The CDR3 sequence is 12 residues long. Germline values: CDR1 KGHDR, CDR2 SFDVKD. CDR3 nucleotide sequence: TGTGCCACCAGTGCCATAGGGGGACAGCAGTACTTC. It specifies CATSAIGGQQYF.